Sequencing of this T cell receptor beta chain was carried out in a study of blood T cell repertoires in COVID-19. Study context: Nucleic acid was either cDNA or gDNA, and it came from T cells, B-cell-depleted T cells, or PBMCs.

Source study methods: Amplification of reference gene primers was used by the study to estimate nucleated cell counts. Sequencing was performed with immunoSEQ multiplex PCR; in TCRdb, only in-frame clones are kept and a portion is missing. V, J and clone size derive from that table, while D and trimming were established from the DNA sequence. Found here are under 120,000 clones, approximately 70% of them singletons; the top ten hold approximately 5.9%. From germline, CDR1 is SGHVS and CDR2 FNYEAQ. The CDR3 runs 16 residues. V lost 1 base, J lost 0 bases, and 9 bases lay in between. The sequence was obtained from a man older than 75 with acute or convalescent COVID-19. The specimen was peripheral blood. The V and J genes are TRBV7-6 and TRBJ1-4; the D gene is possibly TRBD1 (5 bases). The CDR3 DNA is TGTGCCAGCAGCTTAGGGACATTGGCAACTAATGAAAAACTGTTTTTT. Protein product: CASSLGTLATNEKLFF.